This T cell receptor beta chain comes out of a study of blood T cell repertoires in COVID-19 (dated by TCRdb to the early 2020s). Regarding the research as a whole: Collaborator samples came from the United States, Italy and Spain and covered acute and convalescent phases of COVID-19. The prospective study material was composed of cDNA or gDNA derived from T cells, B-cell-depleted T cells, or PBMCs. The samples were drawn from the first 160 participants of the ongoing ImmuneRACE study and from over 950 subjects provided by 6 global collaborators. Where HLA class I and class II types were available, the types were taken from metadata supplied by the sample provider, not from assay-based typing. The repertoires were made available in a free public database intended to serve as a resource for research on the immune response to SARS-CoV-2. A de-identified subject ID, COVID-19 status, age in years and sex were almost always included in the sample metadata. Subjects who had been exposed to COVID-19, were actively infected with it, or had recovered from it provided the deeply sampled blood TCRbeta repertoires that made up the dataset.

The research as a whole found: How much clinical and demographic metadata was included differed by source and by participant, and the metadata was provided uncurated.

Spanning cysteine to phenylalanine, the CDR3 consists of 14 amino acids. Of the read, only the CDR3 DNA is kept; its 42 bases are in frame from base 1. V and J are truncated by 7 bases and 1 base respectively, leaving an intervening sequence of 11 bases. The germline V gene specifies MGHDK as CDR1 and SYGVNS as CDR2. Each collaborating institution followed its own protocols to collect whole blood in K2EDTA tubes. For TCRbeta analysis, collaborator samples were shipped as frozen whole blood, as isolated PBMCs, or as DNA extracted from either sample type. The immunoSEQ Assay, a bias-controlled multiplex PCR, was used to amplify TCRbeta CDR3 regions from genomic DNA. The published analysis was carried out like this. Within the assay, amplification of reference gene primers was used to estimate how many nucleated cells each sample contained. Sequence reads were collapsed and filtered to measure the absolute abundance of every unique TCRbeta CDR3 rearrangement. For each sample, productive Simpson clonality was calculated as the square root of Simpson's diversity index across productive rearrangements. The table was pulled from immuneACCESS by TCRdb, which kept in-frame rearrangements only. Such tables lose some clones; where checked, under half of the loss comes from unresolved V genes, and the rest has no known cause. V and J calls and clone size come straight from that table; D and trimming were deduced from the DNA. Recorded for this sample are over 200,000 clones; roughly 78% of them occurred a single time. The ten largest clones represent about 12% of the sample.

Turning to this clone: No cognate antigen has been identified for it. Per-base quality was not reported, and no clone a single base away is much larger than it.

The sequenced sample was peripheral blood. The rearranged chain carries TRBV25-1 and TRBJ1-3, with the D gene too uncertain to name. The receptor comes from a woman between 40 and 50 years old with acute or convalescent COVID-19. The CDR3 region: CASTGVPSGNTIYF. The DNA reads as follows: TGTGCCAGCACCGGAGTGCCGTCTGGAAACACCATATATTTT.